These 5 T cell receptor beta chains originate from one sample sequenced in a study of response to subunit inactivated influenza vaccine. TCRdb itself ran the RT-PCR reads through MiXCR, one entry per CDR3 protein. The table records about 190,000 distinct CDR3 sequences, approximately 15% of them present only once. Sample: CD8+ T cells sorted from PBMCs, taken roughly 5 days after vaccination. Receptors were obtained from a man aged 45-65 years who received an inactivated influenza vaccine.

This clonotype was counted a single time. One end of the junction does not line up with germline, which may come from a read error. The V and J genes are TRBV7-8 and TRBJ2-2, with TRBD2 as a possible D gene (5 bases). Germline values: CDR1 SGHVS, CDR2 FQNEAQ. CDR3 size: 13 residues. The CDR3 DNA reads as TGTGCCAGCAGCTCACGGCGCACCGGGAAGCTGTTTTTT. Its translation: CASSSRRTGKLFF.

This clonotype was seen more than once but under ten times. V usage is TRBV4-1 and J usage is TRBJ2-2; 9 nucleotides line up with TRBD1. Germline V gene sequence: CDR1 MGHRA, CDR2 YSYEKL. CDR3 size: 15 residues. J was trimmed by 6 bases and V by 3 bases; bases with no gene match: 5. DNA of the CDR3: TGCGCCAGCAGCCAGTCGACAGGGGGATCCGGGGAGCTGTTTTTT. Translated, it gives CASSQSTGGSGELFF.

For this clonotype: Given a much more abundant clone one base away, this may be a read error. The chain links TRBV28 to TRBJ2-3; 11 bases map to TRBD1. The germline gives CDR1 MDHEN, CDR2 SYDVKM. CDR3 size: 16 residues. The CDR3 nucleotides read TGTGCCAGCAGCTTTATCGGGGGACAGGGGGTAGATACGCATTATTTT. It encodes CASSFIGGQGVDTHYF.

The V call is TRBV27, the J call TRBJ2-2; D is tentatively TRBD1 or TRBD2 (5 bases each). V shed 3 bases and J shed 4 bases, with 21 bases lying between them. Germline V gene lookup returns CDR1 MNHEY and CDR2 SMNVEV (reference sequence). The CDR3 totals 18 residues. The CDR3 sequence: CASSLPPSTGLGTGELFF. As DNA, the CDR3 is TGTGCCAGCAGTTTGCCTCCTTCCACGGGGCTTGGCACCGGGGAGCTGTTTTTT.

This clonotype was detected a few times. J is TRBJ2-3 and V is TRBV28; the D gene is possibly TRBD2 (5 bases). The V and J ends lost 2 bases and 6 bases respectively, with 15 bases between them. The germline CDR1 and CDR2 sequences are MDHEN and SYDVKM. This CDR3 is built from 15 residues. The chain's CDR3 is CASSLMDRGSDTQYF. The CDR3 DNA reads as TGTGCCAGCAGTTTAATGGACCGGGGATCGGATACGCAGTATTTT. Variable domain in full (rest from reference TRBV28 and TRBJ2-3): DVKVTQSSRYLVKRTGEKVFLECVQDMDHENMFWYRQDPGLGLRLIYFSYDVKMKEKGDIPEGYSVSREKKERFSLILESASTNQTSMYLCASSLMDRGSDTQYFGPGTRLTVL.